Included here is one T cell receptor (beta chain) sequence, with context. Antigen: not known. The data derive from a study of CD8 T cells in ankylosing spondylitis. Study-wide results and limits: Certain motif variants had earlier appeared in reactive arthritis synovial fluid and blood. Made up of under 10 highly homologous variants, a TCR beta motif appeared characteristic of ankylosing spondylitis blood. Reports say disease-linked clones showed up significantly more in matched ankylosing spondylitis synovial fluid.

As the method for making TCR beta libraries, quantitative 5'-RACE with molecular barcodes was used. In TCRdb, the 5' RACE reads were re-called with MiXCR into one record per CDR3 protein. The sample contains approximately 540,000 distinct CDR3 sequences, roughly 13% of which appear only once. The source is a male donor with ankylosing spondylitis. Sequencing was done on a sample of blood, either unsorted or a sorted T cell fraction (not recorded which).

Here the CDR3 reads CSVVGGIETQYF. CDR3 nucleotides: TGCAGCGTTGTGGGCGGGATAGAGACCCAGTACTTC. This sequence joins TRBV29-1 and TRBJ2-5, with TRBD2 as a possible D gene (6 bases). Trimming shortened V by 4 bases and J by 4 bases, and 10 bases separated the two germline ends. The germline V gene encodes CDR1 SQVTM and CDR2 ANQGSEA. The CDR3 is 12 amino acids. Full variable domain (missing parts from reference TRBV29-1 and TRBJ2-5): SAVISQKPSRDICQRGTSLTIQCQVDSQVTMMFWYRQQPGQSLTLIATANQGSEATYESGFVIDKFPISRPNLTFSTLTVSNMSPEDSSIYLCSVVGGIETQYFGPGTRLLVL.